This entry lists 25 T cell receptor beta chains sequenced from one sample in a study of shared clonotypes between healthy human individuals. The repertoire was sequenced with immunoSEQ multiplex PCR; TCRdb's copy has only in-frame clones and lacks some. This sample has some 2,500,000 clones, with 93% found just once. The sample taken for sequencing was naive CD4+ T cells from PBMCs. Stated subset: CD45RA+ positively selected. These receptors all stem from a man between 18 and 35 years old in good health. Some clones in this sample may be carry-over from other donors' samples.

The chain combines TRBV7-3 with TRBJ2-2; D is unclear. This CDR3 has 14 amino acids. Trimming pared 0 bases from V and 4 bases from J, leaving 6 bases between. CDR1 and CDR2 from the germline V gene are SGHTA and FQGTGA. Here the CDR3 DNA reads TGTGCCAGCAGCTTAACGGTCCCCACCGGGGAGCTGTTTTTT. Protein product: CASSLTVPTGELFF.

V and J are TRBV5-1 and TRBJ1-1; 9 bases fit TRBD1. Germline values: CDR1 SGHRS, CDR2 YFSETQ. This CDR3 spans 15 amino acids. V was clipped by 1 base and J by 3 bases; unmatched bases: 4. The CDR3 DNA is TGCGCCAGCAGCTTGTCGACAGGGGGGGACACTGAAGCTTTCTTT. Translation gives CASSLSTGGDTEAFF.

The rearrangement joins TRBV2 to TRBJ2-3; D is perhaps TRBD1 or TRBD2 (5 bases each). The CDR3 totals 18 residues. Germline V gene lookup returns CDR1 SNHLY and CDR2 FYNNEI. Between the trimmed V and J ends, which lost 8 bases and 3 bases, there was a span of 27 bases. CDR3 residues: CASYLTRILGEGTDTQYF. Here the CDR3 DNA reads TGTGCCAGCTATTTAACACGTATTCTCGGAGAGGGGACAGATACGCAGTATTTT.

The chain carries TRBV19 and TRBJ1-5; 7 positions match TRBD1. Germline V CDR1 and CDR2: LNHDA, SQIVND (reference sequence). The CDR3 loop spans 17 amino acids. J lost 0 bases, V lost 3 bases, and 8 bases had no gene match. CDR3 bases: TGTGCCAGTAGTATTCCACCGGGACAGAATAGCAATCAGCCCCAGCATTTT. Residues: CASSIPPGQNSNQPQHF.

The V call is TRBV7-2, the J call TRBJ1-5; the D gene is possibly TRBD1 (5 bases). CDR3 size: 14 residues. Germline V gene sequence: CDR1 SGHTA, CDR2 FQGNSA. The ends were cut back, 5 bases at V and 3 bases at J, with 11 bases in the middle. CDR3 sequence reads: CASSRGRVNQPQHF. CDR3 DNA: TGTGCCAGCAGCCGGGGACGGGTCAATCAGCCCCAGCATTTT.

The rearrangement links TRBV7-8 to TRBJ2-1; TRBD2 agrees at 10 bases. With V trimmed by 1 base and J by 0 bases, 6 bases remained unmatched. The germline V gene encodes CDR1 SGHVS and CDR2 FQNEAQ. The CDR3 sequence is 18 residues long. In nucleotides, the CDR3 is TGTGCCAGCAGCTTAGTGTTTGGACTAGCGGACTCCTACAATGAGCAGTTCTTC. Its translation: CASSLVFGLADSYNEQFF.

Worth noting for this clone: No conserved phenylalanine or tryptophan is present at the end of the CDR3, so a read error is the likely explanation. No DNA is shown, since the ends of the CDR3 on it are uncertain; the CDR3 is the one TCRdb lists. The V call is TRBV29-1, the J call TRBJ1-1; the table calls TRBD1, which could not be checked here. Counting both end residues, the CDR3 totals 11 amino acids. Germline values: CDR1 SQVTM, CDR2 ANQGSEA. The CDR3 sequence is CSAVRQGLVSV.

The chain uses TRBV19 and TRBJ1-5; no reliable D call. Germline V gene lookup returns CDR1 LNHDA and CDR2 SQIVND (reference sequence). Trimming left V 2 bases short and J 5 bases short, with 19 bases between. The CDR3 loop spans 17 amino acids. The CDR3 nucleotides read TGTGCCAGTAGTATAAGGGCAAACTGGGTGATCGATCAGCCCCAGCATTTT. Encoded protein: CASSIRANWVIDQPQHF.

The V call is TRBV10-3, the J call TRBJ2-7; 9 bases line up with TRBD1. Germline CDR1 and CDR2: ENHRY and SYGVKD. This CDR3 is 13 amino acids long. After removal of 7 bases from V and 4 bases from J, the junction contained 5 bases not matched to a gene. The DNA of the CDR3 is TGTGCCATCAAGGGGGGGACAGGGTACGAGCAGTACTTC. Its translation: CAIKGGTGYEQYF.

V is TRBV29-1 and J is TRBJ2-3, with a tentative D call TRBD2 (6 bases). CDR1 is SQVTM, CDR2 ANQGSEA, per germline. V was cut by 6 bases and J by 5 bases, with 9 bases left in between. This CDR3 has 11 residues. The CDR3 DNA reads as TGCAGCGTGGGGGGTATAGATACGCAGTATTTT. Amino acids: CSVGGIDTQYF.

The CDR3: CASNGPPLAKNIQYF. In DNA, the CDR3 is TGTGCCAGCAATGGACCTCCTTTAGCCAAAAACATTCAGTACTTC. This chain links TRBV6-1 with TRBJ2-4; D is unclear. This CDR3 spans 15 amino acids. V lost 7 bases and J lost 0, with 13 bases in between. CDR1 and CDR2 (germline): MNHNS, SASEGT.

This chain connects TRBV9 to TRBJ2-3; 11 nucleotides match TRBD2. Trimming removed 2 bases from V and 4 bases from J; junction bases left unmatched: 6. CDR3 length: 16 amino acids. Germline CDR1 SGDLS, CDR2 YYNGEE. CDR3 amino acids: CASSVLGTSGPDTQYF. CDR3 DNA sequence: TGTGCCAGCAGCGTGCTCGGGACTAGCGGACCAGATACGCAGTATTTT.

The chain has TRBV28 and TRBJ1-5; 7 positions match TRBD1. Unmatched junction bases numbered 10, after V lost 6 bases and J lost 5 bases. The V gene's germline CDR1 is MDHEN and CDR2 SYDVKM. The CDR3 covers 15 residues. CDR3 residues: CASSPDRVWDQPQHF. As DNA, the CDR3 is TGTGCCAGCAGCCCCGACAGGGTTTGGGATCAGCCCCAGCATTTT.

The chain links TRBV6-6 to TRBJ2-1, with TRBD2 identical over 7 bases. This CDR3 is built from 13 residues. The junction had 7 bases not matched to a gene; V was cut back by 5 bases and J by 9 bases. Germline V gene sequence: CDR1 MNHNY, CDR2 SVGAGI (reference sequence). CDR3 amino acids: CASSGSGITEQFF. CDR3 DNA sequence: TGTGCCAGCAGTGGGAGCGGGATCACTGAGCAGTTCTTC.

The chain is built from TRBV5-1 and TRBJ2-3; 12 nucleotides align to TRBD1. The length of the CDR3 is 17 residues. Germline V gene sequence: CDR1 SGHRS, CDR2 YFSETQ. V was pared by 4 bases and J by 3 bases, with 9 bases of the junction left unmatched. The chain's CDR3 is CASSGGQGAYGTDTQYF. In DNA form, the CDR3 reads TGCGCCAGCAGCGGGGGACAGGGGGCATATGGGACAGATACGCAGTATTTT.

V is TRBV11-3 and J is TRBJ2-2; the match to TRBD2 covers 7 bases. The length of the CDR3 is 19 residues. V dropped 1 base and J dropped 5; count of bases not matched to a gene: 16. Germline V gene data show CDR1 as SGHNT and CDR2 as YENEEA. The CDR3 protein is CASSLGRGFTGGSTGELFF. DNA of the CDR3: TGTGCCAGCAGCTTAGGTCGCGGGTTTACGGGAGGATCAACCGGGGAGCTGTTTTTT.

The chain couples TRBV5-1 to TRBJ2-7; 8 nucleotides line up with TRBD1. The CDR3 totals 16 residues. CDR1 and CDR2 (germline): SGHRS, YFSETQ. Trimming removed 0 bases from V and 4 bases from J; junction bases left unmatched: 9. CDR3 region: CASSLGQDRANYEQYF. As DNA, the CDR3 is TGCGCCAGCAGCTTGGGACAGGACAGGGCTAATTACGAGCAGTACTTC.

This clone occurred once. V is TRBV7-2 and J is TRBJ1-2; D ambiguous. The V gene lost 0 bases and the J gene lost 1 base, with 3 bases spanning the gap. Germline V gene lookup returns CDR1 SGHTA and CDR2 FQGNSA. This CDR3 region has 13 residues. Here the CDR3 reads CASSLAHNYGYTF. DNA of the CDR3: TGTGCCAGCAGCTTAGCTCATAACTATGGCTACACCTTC.

This chain links TRBV11-2 with TRBJ1-2; 7 bases are shared with TRBD1. The ends lost 5 bases at V and 4 bases at J; junction bases unmatched: 7. The CDR3 is 14 amino acids. The germline gives CDR1 SGHAT, CDR2 FQNNGV. The CDR3, as DNA: TGTGCCAGCAGCGCCTTGGGACAGAGCTATGGCTACACCTTC. It is translated as CASSALGQSYGYTF.

This clone was recorded only once. The chain links TRBV6-1 to TRBJ1-4; D gene unclear. The length of the CDR3 is 15 residues. V dropped 8 bases and J dropped 0 bases, with 13 bases sitting between them. The V gene's germline CDR1 is MNHNS and CDR2 SASEGT. In DNA form, the CDR3 reads TGTGCCAGCCTGAATGGGTTGGCAACTAATGAAAAACTGTTTTTT. This gives the protein CASLNGLATNEKLFF.

J is TRBJ2-5 and V is TRBV28; tentatively, D is TRBD1 (5 bases). TRBJ2-7 matches the DNA end more closely, so the J call is doubtful. Germline values: CDR1 MDHEN, CDR2 SYDVKM. This CDR3 is built from 13 residues. The CDR3 here is CASSLQGTYEQYF. CDR3 DNA sequence: TGTGCCAGCAGTTTACAGGGAACCTACGAGCAGTACTTC.

This CDR3 is CASSERDRDSRTYEQYF. The CDR3 bases are TGTGCCAGCAGCGAGAGGGACCGGGACTCCCGAACCTACGAGCAGTACTTC. The rearrangement links TRBV9 to TRBJ2-7; possible D gene TRBD2, 6 bases. The germline V gene encodes CDR1 SGDLS and CDR2 YYNGEE. CDR3 length equals 17 residues. V was trimmed by 3 bases and J by 2 bases, leaving 21 bases between them. The full variable domain, completed using reference TRBV9 and TRBJ2-7, is DSGVTQTPKHLITATGQRVTLRCSPRSGDLSVYWYQQSLDQGLQFLIQYYNGEERAKGNILERFSAQQFPDLHSELNLSSLELGDSALYFCASSERDRDSRTYEQYFGPGTRLTVT.

Concerning this clone itself: This specimen includes other DNA sequences encoding the same CDR3. This sequence joins TRBV11-3 and TRBJ2-6; no clear D. CDR1 and CDR2 from the germline V gene are SGHNT and YENEEA. The CDR3 loop spans 15 amino acids. V shed 1 base and J shed 0 bases, with 4 bases lying between them. The CDR3 sequence: CASSLGGSGANVLTF. CDR3 sequence (DNA): TGTGCCAGCAGCTTAGGTGGCTCTGGGGCCAACGTCCTGACTTTC.

Comment on this clone: The identical CDR3 is also encoded by other nucleotide sequences in the sample. This rearrangement joins TRBV19 to TRBJ2-5; the D gene could be TRBD1 or TRBD2 (6 bases each). V lost 2 bases and J 4 bases, leaving 8 bases between the germline ends. This CDR3 region has 13 residues. The germline CDR1 and CDR2 sequences are LNHDA and SQIVND (reference sequence). CDR3 sequence (DNA): TGTGCCAGTAGTATACGGGGGCCAGAGACCCAGTACTTC. This translates into CASSIRGPETQYF.

V gene TRBV6-5 combines with J gene TRBJ2-1, with a tentative D call TRBD2 (6 bases). Germline V CDR1 and CDR2: MNHEY, SVGAGI. The germline V and J ends were trimmed by 5 bases and 8 bases, with 13 bases remaining between them. There are 13 residues in the CDR3. For the CDR3, the DNA is TGTGCCAGCAGTACCCACGGAGGGGATGAGCAGTTCTTC. Encoded protein: CASSTHGGDEQFF.